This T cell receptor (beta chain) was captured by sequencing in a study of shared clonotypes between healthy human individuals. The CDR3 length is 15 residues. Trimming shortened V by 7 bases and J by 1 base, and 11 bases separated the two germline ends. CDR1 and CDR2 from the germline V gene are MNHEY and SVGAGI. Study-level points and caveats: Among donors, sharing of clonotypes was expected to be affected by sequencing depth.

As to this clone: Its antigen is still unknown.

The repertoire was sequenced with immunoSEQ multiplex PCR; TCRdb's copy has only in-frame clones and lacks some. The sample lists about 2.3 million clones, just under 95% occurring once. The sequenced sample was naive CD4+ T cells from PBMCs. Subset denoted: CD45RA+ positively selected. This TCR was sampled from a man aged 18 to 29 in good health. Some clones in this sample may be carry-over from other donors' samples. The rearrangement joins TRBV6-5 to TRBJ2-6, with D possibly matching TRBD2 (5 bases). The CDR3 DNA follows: TGTGCCAGCACGGAGAGGGAATCTGGGGCCAACGTCCTGACTTTC. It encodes CASTERESGANVLTF.